This T cell receptor beta chain emerged from a study of cytomegalovirus exposure and HLA in healthy donors. The PCR had 60 Vbeta and 13 Jbeta primers. Clones were read by immunoSEQ multiplex PCR, and TCRdb kept only the in-frame ones, dropping some. Here the sample spans about 130,000 clones, 70% to 85% being singletons. Concerning this clone itself: Its antigen remains unidentified.

This CDR3 has 15 residues. Trimming stripped 2 bases from V and 1 base from J, with 9 bases between. Germline V CDR1 and CDR2: MNHEY, SVGAGI. Study-wide findings and caveats: The investigators catalogued under 200 TCR beta chains as cytomegalovirus-associated.

The specimen sequenced was PBMCs. The receptor was derived from a woman between 35 and 50 years old in good health and CMV-seropositive. The rearrangement links TRBV6-5 to TRBJ2-1, with D tentatively TRBD1 (6 bases). The CDR3 loop is CASSYARGSYNEQFF. The CDR3 DNA reads TGTGCCAGCAGTTACGCAAGGGGGTCCTACAATGAGCAGTTCTTC.